The rows below give T cell receptor beta chains drawn from one sample of a study of early T cells in non-severe SARS-CoV-2 infection. TCRdb fed the 5' RACE reads into MiXCR, producing one record per CDR3 protein. This sample yields over 100,000 distinct CDR3 sequences, of which approximately 14% are seen a single time; 6.2% belongs to the top ten. Sequenced input: whole blood. The receptor set was obtained from an adult who was a healthcare worker with PCR-confirmed SARS-CoV-2 infection or an uninfected control (not recorded which). Each CDR3 is given with its conserved first and last residue. The order of the fields is clone size, J gene, D gene, V gene, CDR3 protein, CDR3 DNA. D genes are given only for firm matches. The size entry is marked missing in some rows and otherwise reads once, few, many or a size class.

clone_size: .; j_call: TRBJ1-2; d_call: .; v_call: TRBV7-9; cdr3_aa: CASSSDRRGGYTF; cdr3_nt: TGTGCCAGCAGCTCCGATCGGAGAGGCGGCTACACCTTC
clone_size: few; j_call: TRBJ1-1; d_call: .; v_call: TRBV4-1; cdr3_aa: CASSQNVMNTEAFF; cdr3_nt: TGCGCCAGCAGCCAAAACGTCATGAACACTGAAGCTTTCTTT
clone_size: few; j_call: TRBJ1-6; d_call: .; v_call: TRBV10-3; cdr3_aa: CAISGGGIYTPLHF; cdr3_nt: TGTGCCATCAGTGGGGGAGGGATATACACACCCCTCCACTTT
clone_size: few; j_call: TRBJ2-3; d_call: .; v_call: TRBV12-3/TRBV12-4; cdr3_aa: CASRGGGLYPTDTQYF; cdr3_nt: TGTGCCAGCAGGGGAGGGGGACTCTACCCCACAGATACGCAGTATTTT
clone_size: .; j_call: TRBJ2-1; d_call: TRBD1; v_call: TRBV12-3/TRBV12-4; cdr3_aa: CASGQGAGNEQFF; cdr3_nt: TGTGCCAGCGGACAGGGGGCAGGCAATGAGCAGTTCTTC
clone_size: .; j_call: TRBJ2-3; d_call: .; v_call: TRBV10-2; cdr3_aa: CARTDTQYF; cdr3_nt: TGCGCCAGAACAGATACGCAGTATTTT
clone_size: many; j_call: TRBJ2-5; d_call: .; v_call: TRBV4-1; cdr3_aa: CASSHQPTGHQETQYF; cdr3_nt: TGCGCCAGCAGCCACCAACCGACAGGCCACCAAGAGACCCAGTACTTC
clone_size: few; j_call: TRBJ1-1; d_call: .; v_call: TRBV7-9; cdr3_aa: CASSPGPREAFF; cdr3_nt: TGTGCCAGTTCGCCGGGACCCCGTGAAGCTTTCTTT
clone_size: many; j_call: TRBJ2-4; d_call: .; v_call: TRBV20-1; cdr3_aa: CSARKGIWVDIQYF; cdr3_nt: TGCAGTGCTAGGAAGGGGATTTGGGTAGACATTCAGTACTTC
clone_size: .; j_call: TRBJ2-1; d_call: TRBD2; v_call: TRBV6-2/TRBV6-3; cdr3_aa: CASSYVTGFASGHNEQFF; cdr3_nt: TGTGCCAGCAGTTACGTTACCGGGTTTGCTAGCGGACACAATGAGCAGTTCTTC
clone_size: few; j_call: TRBJ2-3; d_call: TRBD2; v_call: TRBV5-4; cdr3_aa: CASSLFRDYPGYTDTQYF; cdr3_nt: TGTGCCAGCAGCTTGTTCCGGGACTACCCAGGGTACACAGATACGCAGTATTTT
clone_size: many; j_call: TRBJ2-7; d_call: TRBD2; v_call: TRBV7-2; cdr3_aa: CASSLVPQGLSSYEQYF; cdr3_nt: TGTGCCAGCAGCTTAGTGCCTCAGGGACTATCTTCCTACGAGCAGTACTTC
clone_size: .; j_call: TRBJ2-7; d_call: .; v_call: TRBV9; cdr3_aa: CASSVGPTYEQYF; cdr3_nt: TGTGCCAGCAGCGTAGGGCCAACCTACGAGCAGTACTTC
clone_size: few; j_call: TRBJ1-1; d_call: TRBD1; v_call: TRBV28; cdr3_aa: CASSKQGTEAFF; cdr3_nt: TGTGCCAGCAGTAAACAGGGGACTGAAGCTTTCTTT
clone_size: few; j_call: TRBJ2-3; d_call: .; v_call: TRBV24-1; cdr3_aa: CATSAYRGTDTQYF; cdr3_nt: TGTGCCACCAGCGCGTACAGGGGCACAGATACGCAGTATTTT
clone_size: many; j_call: TRBJ1-5; d_call: .; v_call: TRBV16; cdr3_aa: CASSQSSSYSNQPQHF; cdr3_nt: TGTGCCAGCAGCCAATCGAGCAGCTATAGCAATCAGCCCCAGCATTTT
clone_size: many; j_call: TRBJ2-4; d_call: TRBD2; v_call: TRBV27; cdr3_aa: CASSPRAGGLAKNIQYF; cdr3_nt: TGTGCCAGCAGTCCCAGAGCGGGAGGGCTAGCCAAAAACATTCAGTACTTC
clone_size: many; j_call: TRBJ2-2; d_call: TRBD2; v_call: TRBV11-2; cdr3_aa: CASSATSGSGGELFF; cdr3_nt: TGTGCCAGCAGCGCGACTAGCGGGAGCGGAGGGGAGCTGTTTTTT
clone_size: few; j_call: TRBJ1-5; d_call: TRBD1; v_call: TRBV19; cdr3_aa: CASTQGGAGQPQHF; cdr3_nt: TGTGCCAGTACCCAGGGGGGCGCCGGTCAGCCCCAGCATTTT
clone_size: many; j_call: TRBJ2-3; d_call: .; v_call: TRBV28; cdr3_aa: CASSPPWGDTQYF; cdr3_nt: TGTGCCAGCAGCCCCCCCTGGGGAGATACGCAGTATTTT
clone_size: .; j_call: TRBJ2-1; d_call: TRBD2; v_call: TRBV9; cdr3_aa: CASSSYSGSEQFF; cdr3_nt: TGTGCCAGCAGCTCCTATAGCGGGAGTGAGCAGTTCTTC
clone_size: .; j_call: TRBJ2-7; d_call: .; v_call: TRBV18; cdr3_aa: CASSPARAHRDYEQYF; cdr3_nt: TGTGCCAGCTCACCTGCGAGAGCCCACCGGGATTACGAGCAGTACTTC
clone_size: many; j_call: TRBJ2-3; d_call: .; v_call: TRBV4-1; cdr3_aa: CASRPGWTDGGTQYF; cdr3_nt: TGCGCCAGCAGGCCAGGATGGACAGACGGGGGTACGCAGTATTTT
clone_size: few; j_call: TRBJ2-1; d_call: .; v_call: TRBV20-1; cdr3_aa: CSARGVYNEQFF; cdr3_nt: TGCAGTGCCAGGGGGGTTTACAATGAGCAGTTCTTC
clone_size: few; j_call: TRBJ2-2; d_call: .; v_call: TRBV4-1; cdr3_aa: CASKIGQFTTGELFF; cdr3_nt: TGCGCCAGCAAAATCGGGCAGTTTACGACCGGGGAGCTGTTTTTT
clone_size: few; j_call: TRBJ2-7; d_call: TRBD1; v_call: TRBV20-1; cdr3_aa: CSAARGGGLSYEQYF; cdr3_nt: TGCAGTGCCGCCCGAGGGGGCGGACTCTCCTACGAGCAGTACTTC
clone_size: .; j_call: TRBJ2-1; d_call: TRBD2; v_call: TRBV4-1; cdr3_aa: CASSQDISGRVNEQFF; cdr3_nt: TGCGCCAGCAGCCAAGATATCAGCGGGAGGGTCAATGAGCAGTTCTTC
clone_size: many; j_call: TRBJ2-7; d_call: TRBD1; v_call: TRBV6-5; cdr3_aa: CASSSTGQGASEQYF; cdr3_nt: TGTGCCAGCAGTTCGACGGGACAGGGTGCGTCCGAGCAGTACTTC
clone_size: .; j_call: TRBJ1-5; d_call: .; v_call: TRBV24-1; cdr3_aa: CATSQGRNQPQHF; cdr3_nt: TGTGCCACCAGCCAGGGGAGGAATCAGCCCCAGCATTTT